A single sample gave rise to the 13 T cell receptor beta chains below, sequenced in a study of OX40 agonist ivuxolimab in advanced cancers. Here immunoSEQ multiplex PCR was the method, and the copy in TCRdb shows in-frame clones only, minus some. The table shows under 65,000 clones, with approximately 89% occurring only once. This specimen was CD4+ or CD8+ T cells sorted from blood, taken in a trial of the OX40 agonist ivuxolimab. These receptor sequences come from an adult with an advanced solid tumor such as melanoma, head and neck, liver or kidney cancer.

The chain has TRBV7-2 and TRBJ2-5, with D hard to call. The CDR3 totals 13 residues. The V and J ends lost 4 bases and 1 base respectively, with 7 bases between them. Germline V gene data show CDR1 as SGHTA and CDR2 as FQGNSA. CDR3: CASSWRTQETQYF. The CDR3 DNA sequence: TGTGCCAGCAGCTGGCGGACCCAAGAGACCCAGTACTTC.

The rearrangement joins TRBV19 to TRBJ2-3, with 9 nucleotides matching TRBD2. The length of the CDR3 is 16 residues. V shed 5 bases and J 5 bases; nucleotides not matched to a gene: 11. From germline, CDR1 is LNHDA and CDR2 SQIVND (reference sequence). In nucleotides, the CDR3 is TGTGCCAGTAGTGGTCGGGCTAGCGGGAATCGAGATACGCAGTATTTT. This sequence encodes CASSGRASGNRDTQYF.

V gene TRBV11-2 combines with J gene TRBJ2-7, with TRBD2 matching 9 bases. The length of the CDR3 is 12 residues. The germline V gene encodes CDR1 SGHAT and CDR2 FQNNGV. V lost 2 bases to trimming and J lost 10 bases; unmatched junction nucleotides: 3. The DNA of the CDR3 is TGTGCCAGCAGCTTACTAGCGGGGCCACAGTACTTC. Translating it yields CASSLLAGPQYF.

The chain has TRBV25-1 and TRBJ1-5; 9 positions match TRBD1. Germline lookup yields CDR1 MGHDK and CDR2 SYGVNS. The CDR3 length is 16 residues. Trimming at V came to 6 bases and at J to 1 base, leaving 7 bases not matched to a gene. CDR3 nucleotide sequence: TGTGCCAGCAGCTCGGACAGGGGAGGCAGCAATCAGCCCCAGCATTTT. As protein: CASSSDRGGSNQPQHF. The full variable domain, in which reference TRBV25-1 and TRBJ1-5 provide the parts outside the CDR3, is EADIYQTPRYLVIGTGKKITLECSQTMGHDKMYWYQQDPGMELHLIHYSYGVNSTEKGDLSSESTVSRIRTEHFPLTLESARPSHTSQYLCASSSDRGGSNQPQHFGDGTRLSIL.

This clone was observed a single time. This chain uses TRBV7-9 with TRBJ2-1; D tentatively reads TRBD1 or TRBD2 (5 bases each). The CDR3 extends over 14 amino acids. Germline lookup yields CDR1 SEHNR and CDR2 FQNEAQ (reference sequence). V lost 3 bases, J lost 11 bases, and 17 bases lay in between. The CDR3 here is CASSLELLGVKQFF. CDR3 nucleotides: TGTGCCAGCAGCTTGGAGCTACTAGGGGTGAAGCAGTTCTTC.

The rearrangement uses TRBV7-9 and TRBJ2-1, with TRBD2 matching over 14 bases. CDR3 length equals 16 residues. The ends lost 4 bases at V and 7 bases at J; junction bases unmatched: 6. CDR1 and CDR2 (germline): SEHNR, FQNEAQ (reference sequence). DNA for the CDR3: TGTGCCAGCAGCTCGACGGGACTAGCGGGAGTAAATGAGCAGTTCTTC. This codes for CASSSTGLAGVNEQFF.

J is TRBJ2-4 and V is TRBV6-5; 11 positions match TRBD1. CDR1 MNHEY and CDR2 SVGAGI come from the germline V gene. Unmatched junction bases numbered 4, after V lost 6 bases and J lost 9 bases. This CDR3 spans 13 amino acids. DNA of the CDR3: TGTGCCAGCAGGACCGGGACAGGGGGCATTCAGTACTTC. Its translation: CASRTGTGGIQYF.

This chain joins TRBV9 and TRBJ2-1; TRBD2 matches 11 bases. Per germline, CDR1 SGDLS and CDR2 YYNGEE. The CDR3 has 15 amino acids. Unmatched junction bases numbered 8, after V lost 4 bases and J lost 8 bases. CDR3 sequence reads: CASSLTSGSIYEQFF. DNA for the CDR3: TGTGCCAGCAGCCTAACTAGCGGGAGTATCTATGAGCAGTTCTTC.

This rearrangement joins TRBV10-3 to TRBJ2-7, with no clear D. The CDR3 sequence is 13 residues long. CDR1 is ENHRY and CDR2 is SYGVKD in the germline V gene. V was trimmed by 3 bases and J by 2 bases, leaving 8 bases between them. DNA for the CDR3: TGTGCCATCAGTGACCGGTCTACCTACGAGCAGTACTTC. Amino acids: CAISDRSTYEQYF.

The CDR3 bases are TGTGCCAGCAGTTACTCGTACAACCCGAACACCGGGGAGCTGTTTTTT. Amino acids: CASSYSYNPNTGELFF. V gene TRBV6-5 combines with J gene TRBJ2-2; D remains unclear. CDR1 MNHEY and CDR2 SVGAGI come from the germline V gene. Trimming left V 0 bases short and J 0 bases short, with 8 bases between. The length of the CDR3 is 16 residues.

The chain couples TRBV4-1 to TRBJ2-2; D call uncertain. The CDR3 has 16 amino acids. V was trimmed by 0 bases and J by 3 bases, leaving 11 bases between them. CDR1 MGHRA and CDR2 YSYEKL come from the germline V gene. CDR3 protein: CASSQDTRAYTGELFF. The CDR3 coding sequence is TGCGCCAGCAGCCAAGATACAAGGGCTTACACCGGGGAGCTGTTTTTT.

The chain links TRBV6-5 to TRBJ2-1; 7 bases fit TRBD1. CDR1 is MNHEY, CDR2 SVGAGI, per germline. The CDR3 sequence is 12 residues long. The trim removed 7 bases at V and 9 bases at J, leaving 6 bases unmatched. The CDR3 region has the DNA TGTGCCAGCACCCGACAGGGTGGTGAGCAGTTCTTC. It codes for CASTRQGGEQFF.

V and J are TRBV7-8 and TRBJ2-7; TRBD1 agrees at 9 bases. Germline V gene data show CDR1 as SGHVS and CDR2 as FQNEAQ. This CDR3 has 14 residues. V gave up 5 bases and J gave up 3 bases; unmatched junction bases: 5. In DNA form, the CDR3 reads TGTGCCAGCAGCGGAACGACAGGGGGCTACGAGCAGTACTTC. It encodes CASSGTTGGYEQYF.